This T cell receptor beta chain comes out of a study of T cells after yellow fever vaccination. Whole-study context: When fractions had low cell numbers, they were prepared with SMART-Seq v4 Ultra Low Input. Broader study findings: Researchers noted that a small share of clonotypes showed up in both CD4 and CD8 compartments.

V dropped 4 bases and J dropped 4 bases, with 10 bases sitting between them. Germline loops: CDR1 LGHDT, CDR2 YNNKEL (reference sequence). This CDR3 is built from 13 residues. TCRdb re-called the 5' RACE reads with MiXCR, one entry per CDR3 protein. The data hold some 150,000 distinct CDR3 sequences, with approximately 9.9% observed a single time. Concerning this clonotype itself: Its antigen remains unidentified.

This receptor was taken from a man aged 18 to 30 who received the YFV17D yellow fever vaccine. The chain joins TRBV3-1 to TRBJ1-2; no clear D. The sample was CD8+ T cells sorted from PBMCs, taken 45 days after the yellow fever booster vaccination. The CDR3 is CASSPGLGYGYTF. As DNA, the CDR3 is TGTGCCAGCAGCCCGGGCCTTGGCTATGGCTACACCTTC.